These 27 T cell receptor beta chains were sequenced from one sample in a study of blood T cells in healthy people across ages (dated by TCRdb to between 2015 and 2017). The library came from 5' RACE. This sample was sequenced with an Illumina HiSeq 2500. A second 7 to 11 cycle PCR used a sample-barcoded 5' primer and a J-beta primer mix. Clones were called with MiXCR by TCRdb after fastp trimmed the public reads at Q25, and only in-frame beta chains were retained. CDR3 protein sequences are deduplicated, and each keeps its most common genes and DNA. A total of fewer than 2,000,000 distinct CDR3 sequences appear in this sample, approximately 32% of them only once. The top ten clones comprise approximately 11% of the sample. The source material was blood. The receptors originated from a woman aged 25 to 39 in good health.

The chain carries TRBV20-1 and TRBJ2-1; a possible D gene is TRBD2 (6 bases). Trimming left V 6 bases short and J 4 bases short, with 19 bases between. The CDR3 totals 15 residues. Looked up from germline, CDR1 is DFQATT and CDR2 is SNEGSKA (reference sequence). DNA of the CDR3: TGCAGTGCCCCTCAGCGTGGCGGGGCATACAATGAGCAGTTCTTC. As protein: CSAPQRGGAYNEQFF.

The V gene is TRBV3-1, the J gene TRBJ2-5; TRBD1 agrees at 8 bases. Near its end, the DNA agrees better with TRBJ2-7, so the J call may be wrong. CDR1 is LGHDT, CDR2 YNNKEL, per germline (reference sequence). This CDR3 is built from 14 residues. As DNA, the CDR3 is TGTGCCAGCAGCCTCGGGACAGGCCCCTGCGAGCAGTACTTC. Protein product: CASSLGTGPCEQYF.

This clonotype was counted between two and nine times. The chain carries TRBV2 and TRBJ1-2; the D is unclear. V lost 2 bases and J 4 bases, leaving 23 bases between the germline ends. This CDR3 region has 18 residues. Germline loops: CDR1 SNHLY, CDR2 FYNNEI. The CDR3 sequence is CASSEFVAATLHLYGYTF. The CDR3 DNA reads TGTGCCAGCAGTGAATTCGTGGCCGCTACCCTCCACCTCTATGGCTACACCTTC.

As regards this clonotype: The junction differs from germline at one of its ends, possibly a read error. The V and J genes are TRBV12-3 or TRBV12-4 and TRBJ2-7, with D tentatively TRBD1 (5 bases). Near its end, the DNA agrees better with TRBJ2-5, so the J call may be wrong. The CDR3 consists of 11 residues. The CDR3 nucleotides read TGTACCAGCAGTTTCCAGGGGACCCAGTACTTC. Its translation: CTSSFQGTQYF.

The rearrangement links TRBV6-1 to TRBJ2-3; 11 positions match TRBD2. The J segment lost 4 bases and the V segment lost 7 bases, leaving 10 bases of the junction unmatched. There are 16 residues in the CDR3. Per germline, CDR1 MNHNS and CDR2 SASEGT. The CDR3 loop reads CASKSRLAGLADTQYF. In nucleotides, the CDR3 is TGTGCCAGCAAATCCCGACTAGCGGGGCTGGCAGATACGCAGTATTTT.

V and J are TRBV7-2 and TRBJ2-5, with 10 bases that match TRBD2. The CDR3 sequence is 19 residues long. The junction had 16 bases not matched to a gene; V was cut back by 1 base and J by 5 bases. Germline assignment: CDR1 SGHTA and CDR2 FQGNSA. CDR3 residues: CASSLEGIKSGGARETQYF. Here the CDR3 DNA reads TGTGCCAGCAGCTTAGAAGGGATTAAAAGCGGGGGGGCCCGGGAGACCCAGTACTTC.

The gene calls are TRBV2 and TRBJ1-3; the D gene is possibly TRBD1 (6 bases). Germline V gene data show CDR1 as SNHLY and CDR2 as FYNNEI. Between the trimmed V and J ends, which lost 2 bases and 0 bases, there was a span of 11 bases. The CDR3 loop spans 16 amino acids. CDR3 protein: CASSESRTVSGNTIYF. In DNA, the CDR3 is TGTGCCAGCAGTGAAAGCAGGACAGTCTCTGGAAACACCATATATTTT.

In this sample, this clonotype turned up a few times. The rearrangement uses TRBV4-1 and TRBJ1-1; unclear D gene. The CDR3 runs 11 residues. Germline-derived CDR1 and CDR2 are MGHRA and YSYEKL. V was clipped by 2 bases and J by 6 bases, with 4 bases between them. DNA of the CDR3: TGCGCCAGCAGCCAATACCCTGAAGCTTTCTTT. Its protein is CASSQYPEAFF.

This clonotype was counted between two and nine times. This rearrangement joins TRBV18 to TRBJ2-1, with TRBD2 matching 9 bases. CDR1 is KGHSH, CDR2 LQKENI, per germline. V was pared by 8 bases and J by 4 bases, with 6 bases of the junction left unmatched. The CDR3 spans 14 residues. CDR3 nucleotides: TGTGCCAGCCGTAGCGGGGGACTTTACAATGAGCAGTTCTTC. It yields the protein CASRSGGLYNEQFF.

This clonotype turned up a few times. The chain recombines TRBV20-1 with TRBJ2-7, with 10 bases fitting TRBD1. The V gene end was trimmed by 6 bases and the J gene end by 5 bases; junction bases not matched to a gene: 10. The germline V gene has CDR1 DFQATT and CDR2 SNEGSKA (reference sequence). The CDR3 consists of 14 residues. The CDR3 protein is CSAKNRDRGHEQYF. CDR3 nucleotides: TGCAGTGCGAAAAACCGGGACAGGGGACACGAGCAGTACTTC.

This clonotype has just a few counts. This sequence joins TRBV7-7 and TRBJ2-3; 13 bases align to TRBD2. The CDR3 sequence is 15 residues long. V was pared by 5 bases and J by 5 bases, with 4 bases of the junction left unmatched. Germline assignment: CDR1 SSHAT and CDR2 FNYEAQ (reference sequence). CDR3 protein: CASSRTSGGLDTQYF. DNA for the CDR3: TGTGCCAGCAGCCGGACTAGCGGGGGCCTAGATACGCAGTATTTT.

The chain is built from TRBV20-1 and TRBJ2-4; D gene unclear. The J call could be wrong; TRBJ2-7 is a better fit for the DNA end. There are 13 residues in the CDR3. Germline assignment: CDR1 DFQATT and CDR2 SNEGSKA (reference sequence). This chain's CDR3 is CSARSQDVYEQYF. In nucleotides, the CDR3 is TGCAGTGCTAGGTCCCAGGATGTCTACGAGCAGTACTTC.

Note on this clonotype: Germline is not matched at one junction end, which may reflect a read error. The chain has TRBV6-2 or TRBV6-3 and TRBJ1-2; no clear D. This CDR3 comprises 16 residues. CDR1 is MNHEY and CDR2 is SVGEGT in the germline V gene. The CDR3 loop reads CATWGDTRNSNHGYTF. The DNA of the CDR3 is TGTGCCACCTGGGGAGACACCAGAAATTCTAACCATGGCTACACCTTC.

To note about this clonotype: The CDR3 does not close with the conserved phenylalanine or tryptophan, likely indicating a read error. The chain joins TRBV13 to TRBJ1-2, with a possible D match to TRBD1 (6 bases). Trimming removed 5 bases from V and 8 bases from J, with 18 bases in between. This CDR3 is 14 amino acids long. Germline assignment: CDR1 PRHDT and CDR2 FYEKMQ (reference sequence). This CDR3 is CASSQGTGDYGYTC. CDR3 DNA: TGTGCCAGCAGCCAGGGGACCGGGGATTACGGCTACACCTGC.

This chain links TRBV9 with TRBJ2-5; D is possibly TRBD1 (8 bases). Trimming left V 4 bases short and J 0 bases short, with 16 bases between. From germline, CDR1 is SGDLS and CDR2 YYNGEE. This CDR3 comprises 16 residues. The CDR3 DNA reads TGTGCCAGCAGCCTGAACAGGGGGGGATACCAAGAGACCCAGTACTTC. It encodes CASSLNRGGYQETQYF.

V usage is TRBV14 and J usage is TRBJ2-2, with TRBD1 matching 9 bases. In germline, CDR1 is SGHDN, CDR2 FVKESK. The length of the CDR3 is 16 residues. V lost 5 bases to trimming and J lost 2 bases; unmatched junction nucleotides: 6. In DNA form, the CDR3 reads TGTGCCAGCAGCATTGGACAGGGGCATAACACCGGGGAGCTGTTTTTT. Encoded protein: CASSIGQGHNTGELFF.

The V and J genes are TRBV14 and TRBJ2-5; 7 bases agree with TRBD2. With V trimmed by 1 base and J by 5 bases, 10 bases remained unmatched. The CDR3 is 16 residues long. CDR1 and CDR2 (germline): SGHDN, FVKESK. The CDR3 region has the DNA TGTGCCAGCAGCCAAGCTAAGGGGAGACTAGCTGAGACCCAGTACTTC. Encoded protein: CASSQAKGRLAETQYF.

This clonotype has only a few counts. The chain joins TRBV9 to TRBJ2-4, with a tentative D call TRBD1 (6 bases). The J call is in doubt because the DNA end fits TRBJ2-7 better. CDR3 length: 15 residues. CDR1 is SGDLS and CDR2 is YYNGEE in the germline V gene. The CDR3 DNA reads as TGTGCCAGCAGCCCAGGGGCCTTTTCCATTTACGAGCAGTACTTC. As protein: CASSPGAFSIYEQYF.

This clonotype was counted a single time. A much larger clone differs from this one at a single base, so this may be a read error. The V gene is TRBV12-3 or TRBV12-4, the J gene TRBJ2-7; the match to TRBD1 covers 7 bases. The CDR3 covers 13 residues. CDR3 region: CASSTDRTYDQYF. CDR3 DNA: TGTGCCAGCAGCACGGACAGGACCTACGATCAGTACTTC.

This clonotype was recorded a few times. The chain employs TRBV6-2 or TRBV6-3 and TRBJ2-7; D gene unclear. Germline V gene data show CDR1 as MNHEY and CDR2 as SVGEGT. V was shortened by 5 bases and J by 2 bases, with 10 bases between the two germline ends. The CDR3 runs 13 residues. CDR3 sequence (DNA): TGTGCCAGCAGTCCCCAGTTTCCCTACGAGCAGTACTTC. Translating gives CASSPQFPYEQYF.

The chain joins TRBV15 to TRBJ2-1; D tentatively fits TRBD1 or TRBD2 (5 bases each). V lost 2 bases and J 5 bases, leaving 13 bases between the germline ends. The CDR3 extends over 15 amino acids. Germline V gene sequence: CDR1 LNHNV, CDR2 YYDKDF (reference sequence). The CDR3: CATSRYNGTNNEQFF. The CDR3 coding sequence is TGTGCCACCAGCAGATATAACGGGACCAACAATGAGCAGTTCTTC.

Only a few counts were recorded for this clonotype. The chain links TRBV7-3 to TRBJ2-7, with 12 bases aligning to TRBD2. Germline loops: CDR1 SGHTA, CDR2 FQGTGA. CDR3 length: 15 amino acids. J gave up 6 bases and V 0 bases, and 3 bases lay outside the gene matches. CDR3 loop: CASSLTSSGRGEQYF. As DNA, the CDR3 is TGTGCCAGCAGCTTAACGTCTAGCGGGAGGGGCGAGCAGTACTTC.

V gene TRBV7-9 combines with J gene TRBJ2-5; TRBD1 agrees at 8 bases. V lost 8 bases, J lost 1 base, and 6 bases stayed unmatched. The CDR3 covers 14 residues. Germline CDR1 reads SEHNR; CDR2 reads FQNEAQ (reference sequence). The CDR3 protein is CASGTGERQETQYF. CDR3 DNA sequence: TGTGCCAGCGGGACAGGAGAACGCCAAGAGACCCAGTACTTC.

The chain employs TRBV12-3 or TRBV12-4 and TRBJ1-5, with D tentatively TRBD1 (6 bases). V was clipped by 6 bases and J by 7 bases, with 13 bases between them. CDR3 length: 13 residues. The CDR3 DNA reads as TGTGCCAGCAGCCGTGGGGGGGCGCAGCCCCAGCATTTT. This gives the protein CASSRGGAQPQHF.

This chain links TRBV6-1 with TRBJ1-2; D not certain. Trimming left V 2 bases short and J 0 bases short, with 10 bases between. CDR3 length: 15 amino acids. Germline CDR1 is MNHNS and CDR2 is SASEGT. The CDR3: CASSETALSNYGYTF. The CDR3 DNA is TGTGCCAGCAGTGAAACAGCCCTTTCTAACTATGGCTACACCTTC.

This clonotype has ten or more counts. This chain joins TRBV12-3 or TRBV12-4 and TRBJ2-3; D is possibly TRBD2 (5 bases). The V gene lost 6 bases and the J gene lost 4 bases, with 8 bases spanning the gap. There are 12 residues in the CDR3. CDR3 bases: TGTGCCAGCAGCCGGACTTCAGATACGCAGTATTTT. Translated, it gives CASSRTSDTQYF.

This clonotype occurred many times. The J gene is TRBJ2-7, the V gene TRBV12-3 or TRBV12-4, with 9 bases matching TRBD1. This CDR3 spans 14 amino acids. Trimming at V came to 6 bases and at J to 0 bases, leaving 3 bases not matched to a gene. The chain's CDR3 is CASSPQGASYEQYF. As DNA, the CDR3 is TGTGCCAGCAGCCCACAGGGGGCCTCCTACGAGCAGTACTTC.